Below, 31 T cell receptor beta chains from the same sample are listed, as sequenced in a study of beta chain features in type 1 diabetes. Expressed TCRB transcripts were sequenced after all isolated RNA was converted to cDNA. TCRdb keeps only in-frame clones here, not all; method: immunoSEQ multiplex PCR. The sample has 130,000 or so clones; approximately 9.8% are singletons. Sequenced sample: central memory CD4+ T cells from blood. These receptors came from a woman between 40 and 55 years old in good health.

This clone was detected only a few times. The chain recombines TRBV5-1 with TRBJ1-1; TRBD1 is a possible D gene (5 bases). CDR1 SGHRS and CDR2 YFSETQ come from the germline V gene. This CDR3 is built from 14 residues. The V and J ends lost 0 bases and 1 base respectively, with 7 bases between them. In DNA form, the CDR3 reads TGCGCCAGCAGCTTGGTTAGGGGGAACACTGAAGCTTTCTTT. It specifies CASSLVRGNTEAFF.

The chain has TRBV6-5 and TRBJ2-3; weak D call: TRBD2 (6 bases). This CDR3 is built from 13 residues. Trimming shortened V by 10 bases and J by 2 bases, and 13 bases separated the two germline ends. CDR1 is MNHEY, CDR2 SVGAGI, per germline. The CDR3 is CATGGGVTDTQYF. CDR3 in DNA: TGTGCCACCGGAGGCGGGGTCACAGATACGCAGTATTTT.

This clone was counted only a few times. Here the CDR3 reads CASSQARGFRAYGYTF. CDR3 in DNA: TGTGCCAGCAGCCAAGCTCGGGGGTTCCGGGCCTATGGCTACACCTTC. The chain links TRBV14 to TRBJ1-2; D may be TRBD1 (5 bases). From germline, CDR1 is SGHDN and CDR2 FVKESK. V was cut by 1 base and J by 4 bases, with 16 bases left in between. The CDR3 runs to 16 residues.

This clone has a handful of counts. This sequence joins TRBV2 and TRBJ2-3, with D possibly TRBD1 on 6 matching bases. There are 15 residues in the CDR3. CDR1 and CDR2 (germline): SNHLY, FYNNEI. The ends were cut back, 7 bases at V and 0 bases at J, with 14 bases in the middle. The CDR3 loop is CASTLQGQSTDTQYF. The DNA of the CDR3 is TGTGCCAGCACGCTGCAAGGACAGAGCACAGATACGCAGTATTTT.

The CDR3 is CASSVVPMSSYNEQFF. The DNA of the CDR3 is TGTGCCAGCAGCGTAGTTCCCATGAGCTCCTACAATGAGCAGTTCTTC. This chain links TRBV9 with TRBJ2-1; D uncertain. This CDR3 region has 16 residues. CDR1 and CDR2 (germline): SGDLS, YYNGEE. The V gene lost 0 bases and the J gene lost 0 bases, with 10 bases spanning the gap.

In DNA form, the CDR3 reads TGTGCCAGCGGGGGGGCCGCTTACAATGAGCAGTTCTTC. Translation gives CASGGAAYNEQFF. The chain carries TRBV9 and TRBJ2-1; a weak D match, TRBD2 (7 bases). CDR1 is SGDLS, CDR2 YYNGEE, per germline. Trimming pared 7 bases from V and 4 bases from J, leaving 12 bases between. The CDR3 contains 13 residues.

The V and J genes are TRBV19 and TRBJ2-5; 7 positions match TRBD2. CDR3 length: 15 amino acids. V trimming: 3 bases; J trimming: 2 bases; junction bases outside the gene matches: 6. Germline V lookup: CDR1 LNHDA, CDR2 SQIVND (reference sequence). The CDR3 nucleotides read TGTGCCAGTAGTATGTGGGCTAGCGGACAAGAGACCCAGTACTTC. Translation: CASSMWASGQETQYF. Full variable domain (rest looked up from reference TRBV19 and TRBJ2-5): DGGITQSPKYLFRKEGQNVTLSCEQNLNHDAMYWYRQDPGQGLRLIYYSQIVNDFQKGDIAEGYSVSREKKESFPLTVTSAQKNPTAFYLCASSMWASGQETQYFGPGTRLLVL.

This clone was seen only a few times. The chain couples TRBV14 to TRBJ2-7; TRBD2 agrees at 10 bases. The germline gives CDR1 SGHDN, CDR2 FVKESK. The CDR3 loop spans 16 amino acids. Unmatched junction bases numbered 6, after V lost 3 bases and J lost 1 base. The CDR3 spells CASSQGLGLASYEQYF. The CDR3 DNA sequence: TGTGCCAGCAGCCAGGGATTGGGACTAGCGTCCTACGAGCAGTACTTC.

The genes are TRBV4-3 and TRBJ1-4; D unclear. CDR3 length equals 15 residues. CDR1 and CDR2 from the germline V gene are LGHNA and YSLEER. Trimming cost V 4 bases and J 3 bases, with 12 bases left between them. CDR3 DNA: TGCGCCAGCAGCCGAGCGGGAGATCCTAATGAAAAACTGTTTTTT. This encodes CASSRAGDPNEKLFF.

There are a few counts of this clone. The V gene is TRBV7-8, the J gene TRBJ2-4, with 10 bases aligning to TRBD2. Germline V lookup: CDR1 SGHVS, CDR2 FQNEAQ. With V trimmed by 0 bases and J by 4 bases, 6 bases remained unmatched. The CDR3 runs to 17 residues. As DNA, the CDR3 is TGTGCCAGCAGCTTAGCTGCTAGCGGGGGATCGAAAAACATTCAGTACTTC. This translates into CASSLAASGGSKNIQYF. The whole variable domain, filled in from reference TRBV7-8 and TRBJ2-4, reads GAGVSQSPRYKVAKRGQDVALRCDPISGHVSLFWYQQALGQGPEFLTYFQNEAQLDKSGLPSDRFFAERPEGSVSTLKIQRTQQEDSAVYLCASSLAASGGSKNIQYFGAGTRLSVL.

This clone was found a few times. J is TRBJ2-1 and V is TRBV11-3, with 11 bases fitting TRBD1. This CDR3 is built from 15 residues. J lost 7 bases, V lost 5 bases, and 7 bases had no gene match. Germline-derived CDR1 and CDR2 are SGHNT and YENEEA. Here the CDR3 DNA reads TGTGCCAGCAGCCCCAACGGGGACAGGGGGAATGAGCAGTTCTTC. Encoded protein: CASSPNGDRGNEQFF.

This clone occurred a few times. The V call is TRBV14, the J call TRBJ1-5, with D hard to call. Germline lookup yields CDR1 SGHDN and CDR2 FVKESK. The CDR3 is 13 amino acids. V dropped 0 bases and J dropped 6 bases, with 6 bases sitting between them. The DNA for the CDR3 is TGTGCCAGCAGCCAAGATCGAGGTCAGCCCCAGCATTTT. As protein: CASSQDRGQPQHF.

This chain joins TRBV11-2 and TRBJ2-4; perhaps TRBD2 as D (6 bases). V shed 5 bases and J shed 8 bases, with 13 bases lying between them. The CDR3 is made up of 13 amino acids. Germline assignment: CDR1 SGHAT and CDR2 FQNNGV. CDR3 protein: CASSGGTWDIQYF. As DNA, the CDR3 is TGTGCCAGCAGCGGCGGGACCTGGGACATTCAGTACTTC.

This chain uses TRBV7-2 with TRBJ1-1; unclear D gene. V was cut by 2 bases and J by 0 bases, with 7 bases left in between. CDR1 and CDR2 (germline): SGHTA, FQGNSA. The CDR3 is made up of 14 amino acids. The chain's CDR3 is CASSLSPVNTEAFF. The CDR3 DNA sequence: TGTGCCAGCAGCTTATCGCCGGTGAACACTGAAGCTTTCTTT. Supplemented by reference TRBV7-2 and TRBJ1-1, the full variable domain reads GAGVSQSPSNKVTEKGKDVELRCDPISGHTALYWYRQSLGQGLEFLIYFQGNSAPDKSGLPSDRFSAERTGGSVSTLTIQRTQQEDSAVYLCASSLSPVNTEAFFGQGTRLTVV.

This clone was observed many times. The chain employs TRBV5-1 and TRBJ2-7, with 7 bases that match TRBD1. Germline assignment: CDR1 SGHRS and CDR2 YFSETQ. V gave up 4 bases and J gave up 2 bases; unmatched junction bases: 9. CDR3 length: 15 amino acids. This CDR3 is CASSPGTVPTYEQYF. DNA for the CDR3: TGCGCCAGCAGCCCGGGGACAGTTCCTACCTACGAGCAGTACTTC.

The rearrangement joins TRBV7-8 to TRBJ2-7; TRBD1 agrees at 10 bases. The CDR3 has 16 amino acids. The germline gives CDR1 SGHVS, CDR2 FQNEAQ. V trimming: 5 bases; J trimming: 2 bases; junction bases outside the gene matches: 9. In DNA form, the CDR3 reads TGTGCCAGCAGCCCTCGGCCGGGACAGGGGACCTACGAGCAGTACTTC. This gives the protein CASSPRPGQGTYEQYF.

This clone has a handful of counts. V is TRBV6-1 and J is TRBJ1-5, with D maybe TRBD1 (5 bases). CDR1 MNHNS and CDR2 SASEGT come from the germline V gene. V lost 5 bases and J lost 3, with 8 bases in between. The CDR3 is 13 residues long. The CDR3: CASSRQINQPQHF. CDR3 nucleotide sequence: TGTGCCAGCAGTCGACAGATCAATCAGCCCCAGCATTTT.

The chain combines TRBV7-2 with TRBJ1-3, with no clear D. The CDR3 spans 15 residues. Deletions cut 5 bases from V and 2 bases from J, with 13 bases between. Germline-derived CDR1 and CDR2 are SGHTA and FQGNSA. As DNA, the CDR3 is TGTGCCAGCAGCGTGGCCTCAATTGCTGGAAACACCATATATTTT. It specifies CASSVASIAGNTIYF.

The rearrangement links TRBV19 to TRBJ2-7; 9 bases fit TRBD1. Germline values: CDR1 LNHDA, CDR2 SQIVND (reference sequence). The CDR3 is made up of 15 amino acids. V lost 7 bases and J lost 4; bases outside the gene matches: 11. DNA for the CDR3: TGTGCCAGTACTAACCGGGACAGGGACTCTTACGAGCAGTACTTC. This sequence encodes CASTNRDRDSYEQYF.

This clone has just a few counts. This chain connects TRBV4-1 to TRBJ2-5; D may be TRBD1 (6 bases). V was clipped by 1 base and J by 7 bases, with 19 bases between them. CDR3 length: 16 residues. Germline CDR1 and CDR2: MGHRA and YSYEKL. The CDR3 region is CASSQVRQAVVATQYF. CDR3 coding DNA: TGCGCCAGCAGCCAAGTCCGACAGGCGGTGGTGGCGACCCAGTACTTC.

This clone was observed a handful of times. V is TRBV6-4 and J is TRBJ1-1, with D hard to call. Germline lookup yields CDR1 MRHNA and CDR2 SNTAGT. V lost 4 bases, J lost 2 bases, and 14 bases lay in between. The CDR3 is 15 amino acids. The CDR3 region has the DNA TGTGCCAGCAGTGCGTCGTTTGGCGGTAACACTGAAGCTTTCTTT. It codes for CASSASFGGNTEAFF.

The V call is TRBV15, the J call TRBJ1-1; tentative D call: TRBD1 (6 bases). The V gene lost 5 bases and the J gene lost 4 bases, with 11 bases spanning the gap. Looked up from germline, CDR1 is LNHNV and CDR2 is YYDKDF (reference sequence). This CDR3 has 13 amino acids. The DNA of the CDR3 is TGTGCCACCAGCCTAGACAGGTCCACTGAAGCTTTCTTT. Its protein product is CATSLDRSTEAFF.

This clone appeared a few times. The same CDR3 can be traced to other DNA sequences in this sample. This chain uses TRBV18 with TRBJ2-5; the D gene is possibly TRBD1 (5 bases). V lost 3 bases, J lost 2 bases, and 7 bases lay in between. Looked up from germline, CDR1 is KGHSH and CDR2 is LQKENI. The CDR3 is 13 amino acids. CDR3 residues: CASSPDSQETQYF. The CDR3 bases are TGTGCCAGCTCACCCGACAGTCAAGAGACCCAGTACTTC.

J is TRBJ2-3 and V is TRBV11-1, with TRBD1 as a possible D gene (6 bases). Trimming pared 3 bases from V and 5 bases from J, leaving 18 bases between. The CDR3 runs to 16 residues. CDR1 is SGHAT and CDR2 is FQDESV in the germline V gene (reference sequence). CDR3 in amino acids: CASSFGQPRIKDTQYF. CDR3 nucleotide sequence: TGTGCCAGCAGCTTCGGACAGCCCAGAATAAAAGATACGCAGTATTTT.

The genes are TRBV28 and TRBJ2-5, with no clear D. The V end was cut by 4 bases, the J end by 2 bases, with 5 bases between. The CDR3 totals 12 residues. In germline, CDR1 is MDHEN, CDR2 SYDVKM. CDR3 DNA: TGTGCCAGCAGTTCAGGACAAGAGACCCAGTACTTC. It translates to CASSSGQETQYF.

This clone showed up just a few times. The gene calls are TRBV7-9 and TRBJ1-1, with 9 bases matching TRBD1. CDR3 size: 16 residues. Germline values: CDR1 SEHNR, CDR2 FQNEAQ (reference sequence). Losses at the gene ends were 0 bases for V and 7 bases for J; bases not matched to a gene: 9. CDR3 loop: CASSLALTGGDSEAFF. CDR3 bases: TGTGCCAGCAGCTTAGCGTTAACAGGGGGCGACAGTGAAGCTTTCTTT.

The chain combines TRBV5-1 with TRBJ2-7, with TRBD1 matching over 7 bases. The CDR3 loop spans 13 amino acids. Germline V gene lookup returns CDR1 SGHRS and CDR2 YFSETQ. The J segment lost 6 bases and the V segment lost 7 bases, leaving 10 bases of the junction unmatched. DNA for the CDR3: TGCGCCAGCGGAACAGGGGCGCAGGGCGAGCAGTACTTC. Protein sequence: CASGTGAQGEQYF. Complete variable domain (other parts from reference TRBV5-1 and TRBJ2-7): KAGVTQTPRYLIKTRGQQVTLSCSPISGHRSVSWYQQTPGQGLQFLFEYFSETQRNKGNFPGRFSGRQFSNSRSEMNVSTLELGDSALYLCASGTGAQGEQYFGPGTRLTVT.

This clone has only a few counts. In nucleotides, the CDR3 is TGCGCCAGCAGCTTGGACGGGACAGCGAACACTGAAGCTTTCTTT. Its protein product is CASSLDGTANTEAFF. The chain couples TRBV5-1 to TRBJ1-1; 7 bases fit TRBD1. The germline V gene has CDR1 SGHRS and CDR2 YFSETQ. With V trimmed by 0 bases and J by 1 base, 3 bases remained unmatched. This CDR3 has 15 residues.

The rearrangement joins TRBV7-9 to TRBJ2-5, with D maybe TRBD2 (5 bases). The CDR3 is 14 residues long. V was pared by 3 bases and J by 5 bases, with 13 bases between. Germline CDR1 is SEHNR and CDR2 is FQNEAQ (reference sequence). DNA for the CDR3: TGTGCCAGCAGCTTCCCCGGACTCTCGGAGACCCAGTACTTC. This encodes CASSFPGLSETQYF.

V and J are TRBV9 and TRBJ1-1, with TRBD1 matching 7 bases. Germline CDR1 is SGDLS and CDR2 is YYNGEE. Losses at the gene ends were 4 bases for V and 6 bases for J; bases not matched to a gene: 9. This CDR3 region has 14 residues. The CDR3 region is CASSPRRGQAEAFF. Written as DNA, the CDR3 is TGTGCCAGCAGCCCACGGAGGGGGCAGGCTGAAGCTTTCTTT. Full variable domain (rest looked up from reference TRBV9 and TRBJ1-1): DSGVTQTPKHLITATGQRVTLRCSPRSGDLSVYWYQQSLDQGLQFLIQYYNGEERAKGNILERFSAQQFPDLHSELNLSSLELGDSALYFCASSPRRGQAEAFFGQGTRLTVV.

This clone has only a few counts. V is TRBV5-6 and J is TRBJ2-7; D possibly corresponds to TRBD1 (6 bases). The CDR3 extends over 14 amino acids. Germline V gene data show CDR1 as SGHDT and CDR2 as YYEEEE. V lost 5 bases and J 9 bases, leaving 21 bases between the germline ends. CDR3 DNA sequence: TGTGCCAGCAGTCCGGGACACGCGTCATTGGTGCAGTACTTC. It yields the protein CASSPGHASLVQYF.